This TCR beta chain was retrieved from a study of T cells in localized non-small cell lung cancer. Method: immunoSEQ multiplex PCR; TCRdb's copy keeps in-frame clones and lacks some. Of around 50,000 clones in the sample, about nine tenths were seen once. With 5 bases removed from V and 5 bases from J, the gap between germline ends came to 18 bases. The CDR3 consists of 15 residues. Germline CDR1 SGHAT, CDR2 FQNNGV. This TCR came from a male donor at least 60 years old with stage III squamous cell lung carcinoma. The chain carries TRBV11-2 and TRBJ1-2; perhaps TRBD1 as D (6 bases). The sequencing here drew on peripheral blood, taken before any cancer treatment. CDR3 in amino acids: CASSPGRGRSYGYTF. CDR3 bases: TGTGCCAGCAGCCCAGGACGGGGGCGTAGTTATGGCTACACCTTC.